Listed here is a single T cell receptor beta chain. The antigen is undetermined. The CDR3 contains 13 residues. From germline, CDR1 is SQVTM and CDR2 ANQGSEA. The J segment lost 4 bases and the V segment lost 7 bases, leaving 4 bases of the junction unmatched. This specimen belongs to a study of post-analysis software for immune sequencing data. Looking at the study overall: Disease trajectories encompassed relapsing-remitting, secondary progressive and progressive-relapsing multiple sclerosis. Study-wide results and limits: Compared with controls, patients had more of five TRBV segments, including TRBV5-6, TRBV5-1 and TRBV20-1.

TCR beta cDNA libraries had unique molecular identifiers. A population of 1 to 10 million T cells gave rise to about half a million cDNA molecules. TCRdb fed the PCR reads into MiXCR, producing one record per CDR3 protein. Here the sample spans hundreds of thousands of distinct CDR3 sequences, roughly 27% being singletons. Sequencing was performed on blood. This TCR was sampled from a girl aged 5-17 years with multiple sclerosis. V usage is TRBV29-1 and J usage is TRBJ1-2, with 12 nucleotides matching TRBD1. The CDR3 region is CSARDRGPYGYTF. CDR3 DNA: TGCAGCGCCCGGGACAGGGGGCCCTATGGCTACACCTTC.